These 7 T cell receptor beta chains came from one sample sequenced in a study of blood T cell repertoires in COVID-19. Only in-frame clones appear in the TCRdb table, and some are missing; sequencing was by immunoSEQ multiplex PCR. The table includes about 54,000 clones, roughly nine tenths detected once. What was sequenced was peripheral blood. The source of these receptors is a woman aged 40 to 55 with active COVID-19.

CDR3 protein: CASSVGGMDEKLFF. The CDR3 coding sequence is TGTGCCAGCAGCGTAGGAGGGATGGATGAAAAACTGTTTTTT. The rearrangement links TRBV9 to TRBJ1-4; no reliable D call. The CDR3 is 14 residues long. V lost 0 bases and J 6 bases, leaving 9 bases between the germline ends. From germline, CDR1 is SGDLS and CDR2 YYNGEE. The whole variable domain, filled in from reference TRBV9 and TRBJ1-4, reads DSGVTQTPKHLITATGQRVTLRCSPRSGDLSVYWYQQSLDQGLQFLIQYYNGEERAKGNILERFSAQQFPDLHSELNLSSLELGDSALYFCASSVGGMDEKLFFGSGTQLSVL.

This clone has only one observation. This chain's CDR3 is CASSPVITGGAGYSPLHF. The CDR3 DNA reads as TGTGCCAGCAGCCCGGTGATTACAGGGGGCGCAGGTTATTCACCCCTCCACTTT. The rearrangement uses TRBV14 and TRBJ1-6; 9 positions agree with TRBD1. This CDR3 is 18 amino acids long. Germline V gives CDR1 SGHDN, CDR2 FVKESK. The junction had 15 bases not matched to a gene; V was cut back by 4 bases and J by 8 bases.

The count of this clone is one. V is TRBV21-1 and J is TRBJ2-5; TRBD2 reflects the table's D call only, with no check against the DNA. TRBV21-1 represents a pseudogene. The CDR3 has 16 amino acids. Written as DNA, the CDR3 is TGTGCCAGCCGGAGCCCGGGACTAGTGGTGGTAGAGACCCAGTACTTC. Residues: CASRSPGLVVVETQYF.

This chain links TRBV4-1 with TRBJ1-2, with 9 bases that match TRBD1. This CDR3 has 16 amino acids. After removal of 2 bases from V and 10 bases from J, the junction contained 14 bases not matched to a gene. Germline assignment: CDR1 MGHRA and CDR2 YSYEKL. The CDR3 spells CASSQTGQGVDLFYTF. CDR3 bases: TGCGCCAGCAGCCAAACGGGACAGGGAGTTGATTTGTTCTACACCTTC.

The rearrangement joins TRBV4-1 to TRBJ2-2; 12 bases align to TRBD2. V shed 3 bases, J shed 5 bases, and the junction held 4 bases outside the gene matches. CDR1 MGHRA and CDR2 YSYEKL come from the germline V gene. There are 16 residues in the CDR3. The CDR3 DNA is TGCGCCAGCAGCCAGCTTACTAGCGGGGGGACCGGGGAGCTGTTTTTT. Encoded protein: CASSQLTSGGTGELFF.

This clone is medium-sized by share. The chain joins TRBV27 to TRBJ1-1; no clear D gene. This CDR3 is built from 14 residues. The germline CDR1 and CDR2 sequences are MNHEY and SMNVEV (reference sequence). Trimming removed 3 bases from V and 4 bases from J, with 12 bases in between. CDR3 DNA: TGTGCCAGCAGTTTCGGGGTGGGCGTCACTGAAGCTTTCTTT. It yields the protein CASSFGVGVTEAFF.

CDR3 nucleotides: TGTGCCAGCAATCTTAGAACGGGGTACCAAGAGACCCAGTACTTC. This gives the protein CASNLRTGYQETQYF. The chain is built from TRBV7-2 and TRBJ2-5; D might be TRBD2 (5 bases). This CDR3 has 15 residues. V gave up 7 bases and J gave up 0 bases, with 15 bases separating them. Germline V gene lookup returns CDR1 SGHTA and CDR2 FQGNSA.